Shown below are 5 T cell receptor beta chains from a single sample sequenced in a study of blood T cells in healthy people across ages. A J-beta primer mix and a sample-barcoded 5' primer were used in a second PCR of about 6 to 12 cycles. TCRdb reprocessed the 5' RACE reads with MiXCR, giving one entry per CDR3 protein. The data show hundreds of thousands of distinct CDR3 sequences, roughly 20% seen once. Sequencing was done on a sample of blood. The origin of the receptors is a man between 65 and 85 years old in good health.

This clonotype was found a few times. The genes are TRBV20-1 and TRBJ2-5, with D possibly called TRBD1 or TRBD2 (5 bases each). Germline V gives CDR1 DFQATT, CDR2 SNEGSKA (reference sequence). CDR3 length: 13 amino acids. Trimming took off 0 bases at V and 5 bases at J, with 10 bases between the two ends. The CDR3, as DNA: TGCAGTGCTAGAGATGAGGGGACGGAGACCCAGTACTTC. Amino acid sequence: CSARDEGTETQYF.

J is TRBJ1-1 and V is TRBV4-1; 7 bases fit TRBD1. V gave up 4 bases and J gave up 0 bases; unmatched junction bases: 5. Per germline, CDR1 MGHRA and CDR2 YSYEKL. This CDR3 contains 15 residues. CDR3 region: CASSRGTVMNTEAFF. CDR3 nucleotides: TGCGCCAGCAGCCGAGGGACAGTGATGAACACTGAAGCTTTCTTT.

This clonotype was found a few times. This chain joins TRBV12-3 or TRBV12-4 and TRBJ2-3; no definite D call. V was clipped by 0 bases and J by 6 bases, with 10 bases between them. The CDR3 is made up of 14 amino acids. The CDR3 region is CASSLALGYDTQYF. DNA for the CDR3: TGTGCCAGCAGTTTAGCGCTCGGGTACGATACGCAGTATTTT.

Only a few counts were recorded for this clonotype. The rearrangement uses TRBV6-5 and TRBJ2-1, with D possibly matching TRBD1 (5 bases). The length of the CDR3 is 14 residues. From germline, CDR1 is MNHEY and CDR2 SVGAGI. Deletions cut 6 bases from V and 7 bases from J, with 16 bases between. The CDR3 DNA reads as TGTGCCAGCAGCCGCTCTGGGGCTGAAAATGAGCAGTTCTTC. Amino acid sequence: CASSRSGAENEQFF.

The rearrangement uses TRBV5-1 and TRBJ2-5; no definite D call. V was trimmed by 2 bases and J by 1 base, leaving 12 bases between them. Per germline, CDR1 SGHRS and CDR2 YFSETQ. The CDR3 has 15 residues. The CDR3, as DNA: TGCGCCAGCAGCTTTTCCCGAGACACCCAAGAGACCCAGTACTTC. The encoded protein is CASSFSRDTQETQYF. The whole variable domain, filled in from reference TRBV5-1 and TRBJ2-5, reads KAGVTQTPRYLIKTRGQQVTLSCSPISGHRSVSWYQQTPGQGLQFLFEYFSETQRNKGNFPGRFSGRQFSNSRSEMNVSTLELGDSALYLCASSFSRDTQETQYFGPGTRLLVL.